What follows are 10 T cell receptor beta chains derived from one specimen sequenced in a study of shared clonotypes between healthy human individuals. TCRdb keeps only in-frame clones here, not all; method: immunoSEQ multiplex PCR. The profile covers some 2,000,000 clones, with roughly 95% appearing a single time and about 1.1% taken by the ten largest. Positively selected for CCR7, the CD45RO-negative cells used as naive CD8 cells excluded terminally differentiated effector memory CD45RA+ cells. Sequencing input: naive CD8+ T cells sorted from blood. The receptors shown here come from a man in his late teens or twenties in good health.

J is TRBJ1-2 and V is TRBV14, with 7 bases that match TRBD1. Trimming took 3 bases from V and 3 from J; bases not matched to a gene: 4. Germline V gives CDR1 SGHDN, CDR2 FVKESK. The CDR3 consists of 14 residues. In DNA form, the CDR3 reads TGTGCCAGCAGCCATCTAACAGGGGACTATGGCTACACCTTC. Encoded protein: CASSHLTGDYGYTF.

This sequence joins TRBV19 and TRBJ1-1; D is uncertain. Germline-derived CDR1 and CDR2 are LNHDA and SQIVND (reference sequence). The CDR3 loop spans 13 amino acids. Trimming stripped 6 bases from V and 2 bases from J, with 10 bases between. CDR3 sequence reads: CASRDIGNTEAFF. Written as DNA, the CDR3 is TGTGCCAGTAGAGACATAGGAAACACTGAAGCTTTCTTT.

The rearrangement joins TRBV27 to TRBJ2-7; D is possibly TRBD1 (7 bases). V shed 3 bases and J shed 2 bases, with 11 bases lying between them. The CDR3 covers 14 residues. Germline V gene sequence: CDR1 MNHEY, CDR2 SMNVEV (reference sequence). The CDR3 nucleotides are TGTGCCAGCAGTTTTGCGGGACAGACCTACGAGCAGTACTTC. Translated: CASSFAGQTYEQYF.

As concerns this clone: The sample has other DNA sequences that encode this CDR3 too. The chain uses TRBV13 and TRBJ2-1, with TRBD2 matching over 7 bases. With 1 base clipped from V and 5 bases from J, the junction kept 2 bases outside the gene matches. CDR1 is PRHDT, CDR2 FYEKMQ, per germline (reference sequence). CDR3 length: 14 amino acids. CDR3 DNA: TGTGCCAGCAGCTTAGCGGGGGGTCACAATGAGCAGTTCTTC. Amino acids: CASSLAGGHNEQFF.

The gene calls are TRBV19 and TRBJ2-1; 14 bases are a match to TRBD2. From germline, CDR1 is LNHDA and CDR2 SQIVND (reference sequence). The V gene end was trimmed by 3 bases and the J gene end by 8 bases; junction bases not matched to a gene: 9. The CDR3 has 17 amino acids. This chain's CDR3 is CASSITGLAGANDEQFF. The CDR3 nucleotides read TGTGCCAGTAGTATTACGGGACTAGCGGGAGCGAACGATGAGCAGTTCTTC. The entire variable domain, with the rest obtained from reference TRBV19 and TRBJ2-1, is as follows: DGGITQSPKYLFRKEGQNVTLSCEQNLNHDAMYWYRQDPGQGLRLIYYSQIVNDFQKGDIAEGYSVSREKKESFPLTVTSAQKNPTAFYLCASSITGLAGANDEQFFGPGTRLTVL.

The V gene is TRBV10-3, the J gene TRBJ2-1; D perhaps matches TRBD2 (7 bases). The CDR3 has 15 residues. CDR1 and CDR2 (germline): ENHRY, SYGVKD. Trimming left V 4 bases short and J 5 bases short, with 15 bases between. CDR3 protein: CAISALGGPNNEQFF. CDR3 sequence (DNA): TGTGCCATCAGTGCTTTGGGGGGGCCCAACAATGAGCAGTTCTTC.

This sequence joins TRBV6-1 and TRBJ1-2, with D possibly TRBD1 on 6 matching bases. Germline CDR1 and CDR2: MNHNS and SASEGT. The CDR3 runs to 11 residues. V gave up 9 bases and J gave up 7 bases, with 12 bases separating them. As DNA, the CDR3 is TGTGCCAGTACAGGGTTTCCTGGCTACACCTTC. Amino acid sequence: CASTGFPGYTF.

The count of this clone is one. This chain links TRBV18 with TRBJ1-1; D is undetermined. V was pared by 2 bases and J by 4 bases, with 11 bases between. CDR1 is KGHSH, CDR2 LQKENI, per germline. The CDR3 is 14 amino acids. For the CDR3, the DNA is TGTGCCAGCTCACCAAGTGCCGGAGGCACTGAAGCTTTCTTT. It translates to CASSPSAGGTEAFF.

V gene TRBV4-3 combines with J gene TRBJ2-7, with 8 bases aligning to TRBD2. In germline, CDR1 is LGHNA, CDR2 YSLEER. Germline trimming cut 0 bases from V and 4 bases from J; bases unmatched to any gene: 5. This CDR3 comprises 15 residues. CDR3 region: CASSQDLLAEYEQYF. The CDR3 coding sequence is TGCGCCAGCAGCCAAGATCTACTAGCGGAGTACGAGCAGTACTTC.

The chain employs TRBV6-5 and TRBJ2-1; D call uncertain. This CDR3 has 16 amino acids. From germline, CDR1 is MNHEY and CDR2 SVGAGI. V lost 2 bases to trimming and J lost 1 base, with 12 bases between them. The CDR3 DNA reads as TGTGCCAGCAGTTACGAGTACCCCGGGTCCTACAATGAGCAGTTCTTC. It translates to CASSYEYPGSYNEQFF.